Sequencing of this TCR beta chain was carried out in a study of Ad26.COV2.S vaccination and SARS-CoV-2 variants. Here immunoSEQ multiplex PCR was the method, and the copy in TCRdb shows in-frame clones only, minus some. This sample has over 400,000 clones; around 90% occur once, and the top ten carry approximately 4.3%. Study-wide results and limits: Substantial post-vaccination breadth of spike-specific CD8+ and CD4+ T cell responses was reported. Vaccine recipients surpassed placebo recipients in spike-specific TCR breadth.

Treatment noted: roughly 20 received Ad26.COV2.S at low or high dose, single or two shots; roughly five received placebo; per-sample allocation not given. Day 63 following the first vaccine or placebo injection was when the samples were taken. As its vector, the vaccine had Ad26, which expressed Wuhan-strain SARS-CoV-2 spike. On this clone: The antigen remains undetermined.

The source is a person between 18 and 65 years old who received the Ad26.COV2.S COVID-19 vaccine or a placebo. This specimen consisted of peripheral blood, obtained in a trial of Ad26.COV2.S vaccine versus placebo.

The CDR3 region is CASSQSGTSRSTDTQYF. The CDR3 DNA reads as TGTGCCAGCAGCCAAAGCGGGACTAGTAGGAGCACAGATACGCAGTATTTT. The chain is built from TRBV7-3 and TRBJ2-3; TRBD2 matches at 8 bases. The V segment lost 5 bases and the J segment 0 bases; nucleotides outside the gene matches: 10. The CDR3 extends over 17 amino acids. The germline V gene has CDR1 SGHTA and CDR2 FQGTGA. Full variable domain (rest looked up from reference TRBV7-3 and TRBJ2-3): GAGVSQTPSNKVTEKGKYVELRCDPISGHTALYWYRQSLGQGPEFLIYFQGTGAADDSGLPNDRFFAVRPEGSVSTLKIQRTERGDSAVYLCASSQSGTSRSTDTQYFGPGTRLTVL.